The entry below gives a single T cell receptor (beta chain) sequence along with its context. Germline CDR1 reads LGHDT; CDR2 reads YNNKEL (reference sequence). Trimming removed 1 base at V and 6 bases at J, with 16 bases between. The CDR3 runs 16 residues. This record comes from a study of blood T cell repertoires in COVID-19. Cohorts were assigned according to the clinical history that participants reported. Method: immunoSEQ multiplex PCR; TCRdb's copy keeps in-frame clones and lacks some. This repertoire shows around 110,000 clones, about 83% found once; its top ten account for over 3%. The V gene is TRBV3-1 (or the pseudogene TRBV3-2), the J gene TRBJ2-1; tentatively, D is TRBD2 (6 bases). Sequencing was performed on PBMCs or T cells enriched from blood (not recorded which). The sequence derives from a woman aged 25 to 39 who had recovered from COVID-19. CDR3 sequence reads: CASSQGTSRGVNEQFF. The CDR3 DNA reads TGTGCCAGCAGCCAAGGTACTAGCCGGGGCGTCAATGAGCAGTTCTTC.